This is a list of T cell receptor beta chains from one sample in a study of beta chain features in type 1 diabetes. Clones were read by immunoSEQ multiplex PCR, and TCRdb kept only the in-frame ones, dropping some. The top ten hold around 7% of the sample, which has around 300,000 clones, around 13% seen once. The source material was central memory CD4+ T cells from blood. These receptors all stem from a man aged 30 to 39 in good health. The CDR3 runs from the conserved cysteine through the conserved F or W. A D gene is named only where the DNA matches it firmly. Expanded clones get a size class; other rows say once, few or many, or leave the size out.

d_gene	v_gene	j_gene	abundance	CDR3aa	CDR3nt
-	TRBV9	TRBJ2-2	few	CASSRSSTQRAGELFF	TGTGCCAGCAGCCGCTCCTCTACACAAAGGGCCGGGGAGCTGTTTTTT
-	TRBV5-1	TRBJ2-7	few	CASASGQNRVEQYF	TGCGCCTCGGCGTCGGGCCAAAACAGGGTCGAGCAGTACTTC
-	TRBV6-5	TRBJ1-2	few	CASGRGVESYGYTF	TGTGCCAGCGGGAGGGGAGTCGAATCGTATGGCTACACCTTC
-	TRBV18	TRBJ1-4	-	CASSASPTGAEKLFF	TGTGCCAGCTCTGCCAGTCCAACGGGGGCTGAAAAACTGTTTTTT
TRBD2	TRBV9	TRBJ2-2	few	CASSPSGLAGDTGELFF	TGTGCCAGCAGCCCAAGCGGGCTAGCGGGAGACACCGGGGAGCTGTTTTTT
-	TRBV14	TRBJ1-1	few	CASSLGRVTEAFF	TGTGCCAGCAGTCTCGGGCGCGTAACTGAAGCTTTCTTT
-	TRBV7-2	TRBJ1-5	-	CASSFQASNQPQHF	TGTGCCAGCAGCTTCCAGGCTAGCAATCAGCCCCAGCATTTT
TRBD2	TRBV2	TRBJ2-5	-	CASGTSGGRGETQYF	TGTGCCAGCGGGACTAGCGGGGGGCGAGGGGAGACCCAGTACTTC
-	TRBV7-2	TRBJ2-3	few	CASSLPSGQRYTQYF	TGTGCCAGCAGCTTACCGTCCGGGCAGCGTTATACGCAGTATTTT
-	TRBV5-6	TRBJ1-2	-	CASSFNNYGYTF	TGTGCCAGCAGCTTCAACAACTATGGCTACACCTTC
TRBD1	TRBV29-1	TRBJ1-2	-	CSVVNRGYGYTF	TGCAGCGTTGTTAACAGGGGTTATGGCTACACCTTC
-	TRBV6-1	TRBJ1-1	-	CASSEGAGRLGREAFF	TGTGCCAGCAGTGAAGGGGCAGGCCGATTAGGTCGCGAAGCTTTCTTT
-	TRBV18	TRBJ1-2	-	CASSPNQAFSNYGYTF	TGTGCCAGCTCACCAAACCAGGCCTTTTCTAACTATGGCTACACCTTC
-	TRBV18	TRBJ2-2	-	CASSQDGYTGELFF	TGTGCCAGCTCACAAGACGGTTACACCGGGGAGCTGTTTTTT
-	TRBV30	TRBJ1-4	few	CAWSVHKQEKLFF	TGTGCCTGGAGTGTACACAAGCAGGAAAAACTGTTTTTT
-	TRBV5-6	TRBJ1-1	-	CASSFFMNTEAFF	TGTGCCAGCAGCTTTTTCATGAACACTGAAGCTTTCTTT
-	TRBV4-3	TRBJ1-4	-	CASSHRLGEKLFF	TGCGCCAGCAGCCACCGTTTGGGTGAAAAACTGTTTTTT
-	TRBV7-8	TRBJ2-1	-	CASSHGLNEQFF	TGTGCCAGCAGCCACGGACTAAATGAGCAGTTCTTC
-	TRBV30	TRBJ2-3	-	CAWDVGADTQYF	TGTGCCTGGGACGTCGGCGCGGATACGCAGTATTTT
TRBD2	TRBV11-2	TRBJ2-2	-	CASSLSGSLTGELFF	TGTGCCAGCAGCCTTAGCGGGAGCCTCACCGGGGAGCTGTTTTTT
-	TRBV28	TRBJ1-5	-	CASSITRGQPQHF	TGTGCCAGCAGCATAACCAGGGGTCAGCCCCAGCATTTT
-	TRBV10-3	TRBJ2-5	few	CASRFGGETQYF	TGTGCCAGCAGGTTCGGGGGAGAGACCCAGTACTTC
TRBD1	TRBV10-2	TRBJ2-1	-	CASSESPEGANEQFF	TGCGCCAGCAGTGAGTCCCCAGAGGGGGCCAATGAGCAGTTCTTC
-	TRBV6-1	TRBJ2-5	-	CASSEARTDQETQYF	TGTGCCAGCAGTGAAGCTCGGACAGATCAAGAGACCCAGTACTTC
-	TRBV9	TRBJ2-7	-	CASSVHPGPYEQYF	TGTGCCAGCAGCGTACACCCGGGGCCCTACGAGCAGTACTTC
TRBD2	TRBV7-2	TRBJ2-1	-	CASSPGLAGVYNEQFF	TGTGCCAGCAGCCCAGGACTAGCGGGGGTATACAATGAGCAGTTCTTC
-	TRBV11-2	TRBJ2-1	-	CASSLGRGTYNEQFF	TGTGCCAGCAGCTTAGGGCGGGGGACATACAATGAGCAGTTCTTC
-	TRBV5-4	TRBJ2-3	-	CASSLAGATSTDTQYF	TGTGCCAGCAGCTTGGCGGGGGCGACTAGCACAGATACGCAGTATTTT
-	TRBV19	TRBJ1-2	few	CASSTGSGIYGYTF	TGTGCCAGTAGTACTGGATCGGGGATCTATGGCTACACCTTC
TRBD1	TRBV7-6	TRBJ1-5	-	CASSLGGQGGQPQHF	TGTGCCAGCAGCTTAGGGGGACAGGGTGGTCAGCCCCAGCATTTT
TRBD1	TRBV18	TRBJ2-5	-	CASSPLNALRDRQETQYF	TGTGCCAGCTCACCCCTCAACGCACTCCGGGACAGACAAGAGACCCAGTACTTC
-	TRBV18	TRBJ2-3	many	CASSPPAQTDTQYF	TGTGCCAGCTCACCACCGGCCCAGACAGATACGCAGTATTTT
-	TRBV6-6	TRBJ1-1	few	CASREGDTEAFF	TGTGCCAGCAGGGAGGGAGACACTGAAGCTTTCTTT
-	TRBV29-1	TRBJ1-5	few	CSVDGEGGNQPQHF	TGCAGCGTTGACGGGGAGGGGGGCAATCAGCCCCAGCATTTT
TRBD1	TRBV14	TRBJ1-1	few	CASSRDRGLTNTEAFF	TGTGCCAGCAGTCGAGACAGGGGTCTTACGAACACTGAAGCTTTCTTT
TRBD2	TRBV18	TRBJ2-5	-	CASSRREVKETQYF	TGTGCCAGCTCACGGCGGGAGGTTAAAGAGACCCAGTACTTC
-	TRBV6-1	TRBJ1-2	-	CASSRASTGYTF	TGTGCCAGCAGTAGGGCATCTACTGGCTACACCTTC
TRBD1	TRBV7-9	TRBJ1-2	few	CASSLVQTGKYGYTF	TGTGCCAGCAGCTTAGTTCAGACAGGGAAGTATGGCTACACCTTC
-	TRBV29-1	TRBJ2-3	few	CSVHTIGGGTDTQYF	TGCAGCGTTCACACTATAGGGGGGGGAACAGATACGCAGTATTTT
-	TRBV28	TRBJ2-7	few	CASSGGSSYEQYF	TGTGCCAGCAGTGGCGGTAGCTCCTACGAGCAGTACTTC
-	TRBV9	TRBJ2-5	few	CASSQQGGNGGETQYF	TGTGCCAGCAGCCAACAGGGGGGGAATGGTGGAGAGACCCAGTACTTC
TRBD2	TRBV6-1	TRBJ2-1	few	CASSATQAGGPFF	TGTGCCAGCAGTGCGACTCAAGCGGGAGGGCCGTTCTTC
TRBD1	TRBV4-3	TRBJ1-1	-	CASSPGTGNTEAFF	TGCGCCAGCAGCCCGGGGACAGGGAACACTGAAGCTTTCTTT
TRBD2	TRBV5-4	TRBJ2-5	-	CASSLSHSGRETQYF	TGTGCCAGCAGCCTAAGTCACAGCGGGAGAGAGACCCAGTACTTC
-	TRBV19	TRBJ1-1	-	CASSILRDTEAFF	TGTGCCAGTAGTATATTACGGGACACTGAAGCTTTCTTT
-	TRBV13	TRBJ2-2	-	CASSPVGVPTGELFF	TGTGCCAGCAGCCCCGTGGGGGTCCCCACCGGGGAGCTGTTTTTT
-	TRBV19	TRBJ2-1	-	CASSIAQHPYNEQFF	TGTGCCAGTAGTATAGCCCAGCACCCCTACAATGAGCAGTTCTTC
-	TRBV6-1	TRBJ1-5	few	CASRFKLMDQPQHF	TGTGCCAGCAGATTTAAACTGATGGATCAGCCCCAGCATTTT
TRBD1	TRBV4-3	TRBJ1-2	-	CASSQGSGTGTDYGYTF	TGCGCCAGCAGCCAGGGCTCCGGGACAGGGACCGACTATGGCTACACCTTC
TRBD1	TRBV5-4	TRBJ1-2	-	CASSPDTGTGGKYGYTF	TGTGCCAGCAGCCCGGATACCGGGACAGGGGGCAAATATGGCTACACCTTC
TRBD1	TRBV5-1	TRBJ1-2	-	CASSRDRDRGWYGYTF	TGCGCCAGCAGCCGGGACCGGGACAGGGGATGGTATGGCTACACCTTC
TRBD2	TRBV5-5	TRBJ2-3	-	CASSLDPAGGFTDTQYF	TGTGCCAGCAGCTTGGATCCAGCGGGAGGATTCACAGATACGCAGTATTTT
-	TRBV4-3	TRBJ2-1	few	CASSGGLAASYNEQFF	TGCGCCAGCAGCGGGGGGCTAGCCGCATCCTACAATGAGCAGTTCTTC
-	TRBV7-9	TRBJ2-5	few	CASSRQFQETQYF	TGTGCCAGCAGCAGACAGTTCCAAGAGACCCAGTACTTC
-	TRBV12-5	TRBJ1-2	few	CASGLVVPLAGPVEGYTF	TGTGCTAGTGGTTTGGTAGTCCCTCTCGCGGGCCCGGTAGAAGGCTACACCTTC
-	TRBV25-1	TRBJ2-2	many	CASSGGAIGELFF	TGTGCCAGCAGTGGGGGGGCCATCGGGGAGCTGTTTTTT
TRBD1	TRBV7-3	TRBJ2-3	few	CASSPRTGDSSQYF	TGTGCCAGCAGCCCCCGGACAGGGGATTCTTCGCAGTATTTT
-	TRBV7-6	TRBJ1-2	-	CASSPRIAAEGYTF	TGTGCCAGCAGCCCGAGGATAGCGGCGGAGGGCTACACCTTC
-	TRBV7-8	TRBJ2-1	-	CASSKWVAEQFF	TGTGCCAGCAGCAAGTGGGTGGCTGAGCAGTTCTTC